The T cell receptor (beta chain) under discussion was sequenced for a study of OX40 agonist ivuxolimab in advanced cancers. Study-wide context: Anti-PD-1, anti-PD-L1 or anti-CTLA-4 therapy given earlier was allowed, and 40% had some.

Comments on this clone: Its antigen remains unknown.

Trimming cost V 11 bases and J 3 bases, with 19 bases left between them. Germline V lookup: CDR1 LNHDA, CDR2 SQIVND (reference sequence). This CDR3 region has 14 residues. Study results and limitations: Determination of antigen specificity was not performed for the expanded peripheral T cells. Averaging showed that CD8+ T cells had more expanded clones than CD4+ did.

Repertoires were generated with immunoSEQ multiplex PCR, while TCRdb's copy carries only in-frame clones and drops some. The sample consists of approximately 59,000 clones, 84% of them appearing once. The sample consisted of CD4+ or CD8+ T cells sorted from blood, taken in a trial of the OX40 agonist ivuxolimab. The chain recombines TRBV19 with TRBJ1-1; tentative D call: TRBD1 (5 bases). The clonotype comes from an adult with an advanced solid tumor such as melanoma, head and neck, liver or kidney cancer. DNA of the CDR3: TGTGCCTCTAGGGGACCCCTACCCGACACTGAAGCTTTCTTT. Translation gives CASRGPLPDTEAFF.